The sequence of this T cell receptor beta chain was determined in a study of shared clonotypes between healthy human individuals. Study-level findings and limits: Some naive CD4 clonotypes, around 5%, turned up in common across several donors.

To note about this clone: The antigen is not known.

Original methodology: Filtering differed for immunoSEQ, which gave only junction sequences without quality scores. TCRdb's table, derived via immunoSEQ multiplex PCR, lists solely in-frame clones and lacks some. D and trimming were read from the DNA, whereas the V and J calls and clone size are those reported in that table. This sample carries about 1.1 million clones, roughly 80% of them seen once, and the ten largest clones take 0.89%. Material: memory CD4+ T cells from PBMCs. Described subset: CD45RA-negative fraction. The origin of this receptor is a man aged 18 to 29 in good health. Some clones in this sample may be carry-over from other donors' samples.

CDR3 region: CASSWKSTEAFF. CDR3 DNA: TGTGCCAGCAGCTGGAAGAGCACTGAAGCTTTCTTT. The chain joins TRBV7-2 to TRBJ1-1; D gene unclear. Germline CDR1 and CDR2: SGHTA and FQGNSA. V lost 4 bases and J lost 4, with 7 bases in between. CDR3 length: 12 residues.